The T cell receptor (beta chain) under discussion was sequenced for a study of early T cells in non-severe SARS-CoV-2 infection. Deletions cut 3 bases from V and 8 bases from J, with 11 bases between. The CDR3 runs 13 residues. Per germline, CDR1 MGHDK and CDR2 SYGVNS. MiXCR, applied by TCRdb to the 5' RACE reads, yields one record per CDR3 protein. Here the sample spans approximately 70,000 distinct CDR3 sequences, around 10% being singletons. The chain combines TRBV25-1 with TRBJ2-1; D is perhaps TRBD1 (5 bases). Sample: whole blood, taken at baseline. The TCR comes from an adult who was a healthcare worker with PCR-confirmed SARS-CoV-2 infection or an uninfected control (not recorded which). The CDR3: CASSEAVGHEQFF. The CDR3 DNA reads TGTGCCAGCAGTGAGGCGGTGGGGCATGAGCAGTTCTTC.